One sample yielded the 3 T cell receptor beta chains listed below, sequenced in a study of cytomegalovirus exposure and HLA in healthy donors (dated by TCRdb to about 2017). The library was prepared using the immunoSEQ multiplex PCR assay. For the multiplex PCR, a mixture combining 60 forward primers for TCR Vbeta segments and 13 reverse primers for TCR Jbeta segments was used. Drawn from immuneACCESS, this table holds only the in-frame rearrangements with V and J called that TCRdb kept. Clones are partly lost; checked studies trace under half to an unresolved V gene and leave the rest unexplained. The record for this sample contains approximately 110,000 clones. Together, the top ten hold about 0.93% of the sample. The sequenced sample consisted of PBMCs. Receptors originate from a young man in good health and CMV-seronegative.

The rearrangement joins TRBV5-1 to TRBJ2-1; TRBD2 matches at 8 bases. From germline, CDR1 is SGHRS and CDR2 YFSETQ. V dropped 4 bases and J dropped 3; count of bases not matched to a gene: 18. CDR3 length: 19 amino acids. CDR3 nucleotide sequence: TGCGCCAGCAGCCTCCAAGGGGGGACCGGGACTAGAGGCTACAATGAGCAGTTCTTC. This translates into CASSLQGGTGTRGYNEQFF.

For the CDR3, the DNA is TGTGCCAGTAGTCCGGGGAGGGGTCGTAATCAGCCCCAGCATTTT. Protein product: CASSPGRGRNQPQHF. The gene calls are TRBV19 and TRBJ1-5, with D perhaps TRBD1 (5 bases). The ends were cut back, 5 bases at V and 4 bases at J, with 15 bases in the middle. The CDR3 extends over 15 amino acids. Germline CDR1 is LNHDA and CDR2 is SQIVND (reference sequence).

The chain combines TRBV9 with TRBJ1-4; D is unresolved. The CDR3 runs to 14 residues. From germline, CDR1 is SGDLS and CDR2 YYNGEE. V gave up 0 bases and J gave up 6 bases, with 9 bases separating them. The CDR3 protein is CASSVGGAHEKLFF. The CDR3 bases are TGTGCCAGCAGCGTAGGAGGAGCGCATGAAAAACTGTTTTTT.